What follows is one TCR beta chain and its context. This receptor's antigen is unknown. One base away there is no much larger clone; base qualities are not given. The entry originates in a study of radiation and T cells in renal cell carcinoma (dated by TCRdb to between 2020 and 2021). About the investigation overall: Samples came from a clinical trial, in which primary renal cell carcinomas received 15 Gy stereotactic body radiation therapy followed by nephrectomy 4 weeks later. TCR beta sequencing covered around 50 samples in total, comprising 25 or so tumors and around 27 peripheral blood samples. Across all 50 or so samples, several million unique CDR3 nucleotide sequences, encoding 2,658,974 unique CDR3 amino acid sequences, were identified. The full study reports these points: Blood repertoire dynamics were not followed beyond 4 weeks after treatment. In blood, the top tumor clonotypes increased from baseline to 2 weeks after radiation and then shrank by 4 weeks, which suggests a temporary expansion of tumor-resident clones. With a single-armed trial design, the study had no way to address how radiation dose or scheduling affects the TCR repertoire. Because pretreatment tumor biopsies were not available, the study could not determine whether clonotypes were already present within the tumor at baseline.

The CDR3 runs 14 residues from the cysteine to the phenylalanine. Kept here is only the CDR3 DNA, which spans 42 bases and is read in frame from base 1. The germline V end is reduced by 5 bases and the J end by 4 bases; junction bases left unmatched: 7. Taken from the germline V gene, the CDR1 and CDR2 loops are SGHVS and FQNEAQ. Following the manufacturer's recommendations, the immunoSEQ kit was used to generate TCR beta libraries from genomic DNA. To prepare libraries, a first multiplex PCR with proprietary primers was run, followed by a second PCR that added unique barcodes, and a bead cleanup was done after each round. A kit-provided positive control reaction and a negative control reaction were included in every sample batch. The final libraries were assessed on an Agilent 4200 TapeStation D1000 ScreenTape, pooled by volume, and quantified by qPCR. Sequencing was performed on an Illumina NextSeq500 using a MidOutput 150-cycle cartridge, with 156 Read1 cycles, 15 Index1 cycles, and the kit custom primers. The pooled library was loaded at 1.0 pM with roughly 20% PhiX control spiked in. Concerning the study's data processing: Vendor-processed data were analyzed in R, with a clonotype defined as all T cells sharing the same CDR3 nucleotide sequence. For clone abundance analyses, frequencies were normalized to the 10,000 most abundant clones in each sample. Public T cell clones, which averaged fewer than five per sample, were excluded before analysis. Tumor-enriched clonotypes and baseline blood-enriched clonotypes were defined as those with an abundance difference of at least 32-fold between compartments. A beta-binomial differential abundance model was used to identify clonotypes that were expanded or contracted between blood time points. The Baroni-Urbani and Buser coefficient was used to measure tumor-blood repertoire similarity, and groups were compared with two-tailed Wilcoxon tests in R. TCRdb mirrors the immuneACCESS table, restricted to in-frame sequences. Some clones are absent from its copies; in checked studies, under half trace to an unresolved V gene, and the reason for the others is unknown. V, J and clone size reflect that table, while D and trimming were determined from the DNA. The sample table contains tens of thousands of clones; only one count was recorded for 82% of them. Almost 6.5% of the sample rests with the top ten.

The time point label, as the study defines it: baseline pretreatment blood. The intended sense of this specimen's treatment or condition label: 15 Gy SBRT to primary tumor, nephrectomy 4 weeks later. Serial peripheral blood from radiation-treated patients was sampled at baseline, 2 weeks and 4 weeks after SBRT to track tumor-enriched clonotypes. Every patient had renal cell carcinoma of clear cell pathology. Genomic DNA for TCR sequencing was prepared using the QIAamp DNA Blood Mini Kit (Qiagen). The analyses included only samples that passed all quality control checks. This clonotype was sampled from a man aged 60 to 75 with renal cell carcinoma. The sample in question was blood, obtained from a patient whose treatment included radiotherapy and nephrectomy. The rearranged segments are TRBV7-8 and TRBJ1-1, and TRBD1 matches 7 of the central bases. The bases are TGTGCCAGCAGCGGTGACAGGGTGGGCACTGAAGCTTTCTTT. Its protein reads: CASSGDRVGTEAFF.